The 2 T cell receptor beta chains in this list originate from one sample, sequenced in a study of T-cell memory formation after mild COVID-19. TCRdb re-analysed the 5' RACE reads in MiXCR, keeping a single row per CDR3 protein. This sample carries about 180,000 distinct CDR3 sequences, approximately 16% of them seen once, and the ten largest clones take about 1.9%. The specimen sequenced was PBMCs or a T cell subset sorted from them (not recorded which). The receptor source for this set is an adult woman who had mild COVID-19 (a few samples of this study predate the infection). Cell type and time point are not known.

This clonotype was seen a handful of times. The chain recombines TRBV7-3 with TRBJ2-1; 8 nucleotides line up with TRBD1. The CDR3 has 17 residues. Germline CDR1 and CDR2: SGHTA and FQGTGA. Germline trimming cut 2 bases from V and 8 bases from J; bases unmatched to any gene: 14. CDR3 nucleotides: TGTGCCAGCAGCTTATCGGTGCGAACAGGGGGTAGGGATGAGCAGTTCTTC. Its translation is CASSLSVRTGGRDEQFF.

The chain has TRBV2 and TRBJ2-7; 7 bases fit TRBD2. The CDR3 spans 17 residues. Trimming at V came to 5 bases and at J to 2 bases, leaving 15 bases not matched to a gene. Germline V gives CDR1 SNHLY, CDR2 FYNNEI. Here the CDR3 DNA reads TGTGCCAGCAGTCCAATGGGTGGGACTACTGGAGCCTACGAGCAGTACTTC. Translation: CASSPMGGTTGAYEQYF. The full variable domain, with the rest looked up from reference TRBV2 and TRBJ2-7, is EPEVTQTPSHQVTQMGQEVILRCVPISNHLYFYWYRQILGQKVEFLVSFYNNEISEKSEIFDDQFSVERPDGSNFTLKIRSTKLEDSAMYFCASSPMGGTTGAYEQYFGPGTRLTVT.